This section outlines one T cell receptor beta chain sequence together with its context. Its specificity is unknown. This entry is derived from a study of shared clonotypes between healthy human individuals. Study as a whole: Ranging from 18 to 49 in age, donors were two women and three men.

This CDR3 is built from 12 residues. From germline, CDR1 is MNHNS and CDR2 SASEGT. Trimming took off 10 bases at V and 4 bases at J, with 13 bases between the two ends. Overall study findings and caveats: Rarefaction curves obtained for sorted subsets showed sequencing incomplete despite large depth. Clonotypes which were not shared had lower generation probabilities than clonotypes that all four donors shared.

Sequencing used immunoSEQ multiplex PCR; TCRdb keeps in-frame clones, though not all of them. The sample has about 980,000 clones; 76% are singletons. The TCR was taken from a man aged 18 to 29 in good health. The chain joins TRBV6-1 to TRBJ2-5; unclear D gene. Sequencing input: memory CD4+ T cells sorted from blood. Noted subset: CD45RA-negative fraction. Here the CDR3 DNA reads TGTGCCACCGGACGAGTAGGAGAGACCCAGTACTTC. It is translated as CATGRVGETQYF.